A selection of T cell receptor beta chains follows, all from one sample in a study of T-cell memory formation after mild COVID-19. A single record per CDR3 protein comes from TCRdb applying MiXCR to the 5' RACE reads. The sample lists fewer than 650,000 distinct CDR3 sequences; less than 25% were seen once. Sequencing input: PBMCs or a T cell subset sorted from them (not recorded which). These receptors were collected from an adult woman who had mild COVID-19 (a few samples of this study predate the infection). Cell type and time point are not known. Each CDR3 is given with its conserved first and last residue. The D gene is left open where the match is weak. Not every row has a clone size; where given, it reads once, few, many or a size class.

NA,many,TRBV12-3/TRBV12-4,TRBJ2-7,13,CASSLGRPYEQYF,TGTGCCAGCAGTTTAGGGCGGCCCTACGAGCAGTACTTC
TRBD1,NA,TRBV9,TRBJ2-4,15,CASSGTGTGLDIQYF,TGTGCCAGCAGCGGTACCGGGACAGGGCTTGACATTCAGTACTTC
TRBD1,NA,TRBV7-8,TRBJ2-7,13,CASSRDSSNQQYF,TGTGCCAGCAGCAGGGACAGCTCGAATCAGCAGTACTTC
TRBD1,NA,TRBV29-1,TRBJ2-4,17,CSVTGQGAVLAKNIQYF,TGCAGCGTTACGGGACAGGGGGCTGTCCTAGCCAAAAACATTCAGTACTTC
NA,many,TRBV20-1,TRBJ1-6,14,CSARDPRAGTPLHF,TGCAGTGCTAGAGATCCCAGGGCAGGGACACCCCTCCACTTT
TRBD1,many,TRBV20-1,TRBJ2-1,14,CSARGWQGAREQFF,TGCAGTGCTAGAGGGTGGCAGGGGGCACGGGAGCAGTTCTTC
NA,NA,TRBV12-3/TRBV12-4,TRBJ2-7,14,CASSFGTPDYEQYF,TGTGCCAGCAGTTTTGGGACACCAGACTACGAGCAGTACTTC
NA,NA,TRBV24-1,TRBJ2-1,11,CATTKLNEQLF,TGTGCCACCACCAAATTAAATGAGCAGTTATTC
NA,NA,TRBV6-5,TRBJ1-1,15,CASKGPSGQATEAFF,TGTGCCAGCAAAGGGCCCTCGGGACAAGCCACTGAAGCTTTCTTT
TRBD2,NA,TRBV7-3,TRBJ2-3,16,CASSLRLAGVGDTQYF,TGTGCCAGCAGCCTCAGACTAGCGGGAGTGGGGGATACGCAGTATTTT
TRBD1,NA,TRBV7-6,TRBJ2-7,15,CASSWGQGAGDEQYF,TGTGCCAGCAGTTGGGGACAGGGGGCAGGGGACGAGCAGTACTTC
NA,NA,TRBV7-8,TRBJ1-5,15,CASSPGLTVNQPQHF,TGTGCCAGCAGCCCCGGGTTGACGGTCAATCAGCCCCAGCATTTT
NA,NA,TRBV6-2/TRBV6-3,TRBJ2-5,14,CASSPPASLGTQYF,TGTGCCAGCAGTCCACCCGCGTCCCTGGGGACCCAGTACTTC
TRBD1,NA,TRBV7-8,TRBJ1-3,16,CASSWDRGGSGNTIYF,TGTGCCAGCAGCTGGGACAGGGGGGGTTCTGGAAACACCATATATTTT
NA,NA,TRBV11-3,TRBJ2-1,12,CASSLGPGEQFF,TGTGCCAGCAGCTTAGGCCCGGGGGAGCAGTTCTTC
NA,NA,TRBV5-1,TRBJ2-1,11,CASSSGDRVFF,TGCGCCAGCAGCTCCGGAGACAGAGTGTTCTTC
NA,NA,TRBV24-1,TRBJ1-2,11,CATSSPYGYTF,TGTGCCACCAGTTCGCCTTATGGCTACACCTTC
TRBD2,few,TRBV12-3/TRBV12-4,TRBJ2-1,16,CASTVLAGGIYNEQFF,TGTGCCAGCACCGTACTAGCGGGGGGTATTTACAATGAGCAGTTCTTC
NA,NA,TRBV27,TRBJ1-2,14,CASSPGQSLYGYTF,TGTGCCAGCAGTCCCGGACAGAGTCTCTATGGCTACACCTTC
TRBD1,few,TRBV27,TRBJ2-1,15,CASSDRGNSYNEQFF,TGTGCCAGCAGCGACAGGGGGAACTCCTACAATGAGCAGTTCTTC
NA,NA,TRBV7-3,TRBJ1-1,14,CASRSGAQDTEAFF,TGTGCCAGCCGCTCGGGGGCCCAAGACACTGAAGCTTTCTTT
NA,NA,TRBV27,TRBJ2-4,15,CASSLSRSAKNIQYF,TGTGCCAGCAGTTTATCGAGGTCAGCCAAAAACATTCAGTACTTC
NA,few,TRBV11-2,TRBJ1-3,15,CASSPWVRAGNTIYF,TGTGCCAGCAGCCCGTGGGTCCGGGCCGGAAACACCATATATTTT
TRBD1,few,TRBV4-1,TRBJ1-5,15,CASSHPNRGTQPQHF,TGCGCCAGCAGCCACCCAAACAGGGGAACTCAGCCCCAGCATTTT
NA,few,TRBV7-8,TRBJ2-2,16,CASSFQGGANTGELFF,TGTGCCAGCAGCTTTCAGGGCGGAGCGAACACCGGGGAGCTGTTTTTT
TRBD1,NA,TRBV5-1,TRBJ1-1,17,CASSLQGVAVLNTEAFF,TGCGCCAGCAGCTTACAGGGGGTTGCCGTTTTGAACACTGAAGCTTTCTTT
NA,few,TRBV29-1,TRBJ2-7,12,CSVEASSYEQYF,TGCAGCGTTGAAGCTTCATCTTACGAGCAGTACTTC
TRBD2,few,TRBV29-1,TRBJ2-7,14,CSAETSGSFDEQYF,TGCAGCGCCGAAACGAGCGGGAGTTTTGACGAGCAGTACTTC
TRBD1,NA,TRBV30,TRBJ1-2,12,CSGGTANYGYTF,TGCTCCGGTGGGACAGCTAACTATGGCTACACCTTC
NA,NA,TRBV24-1,TRBJ2-2,15,CATSDPDTTPGELFF,TGTGCCACCAGTGATCCCGACACTACACCCGGGGAGCTGTTTTTT
TRBD1,NA,TRBV2,TRBJ2-3,15,CASRATGAGTDTQYF,TGTGCCAGCAGAGCCACAGGGGCCGGCACAGATACGCAGTATTTT
NA,few,TRBV21-1,TRBJ1-6,13,CASSKAGTAALHF,TGTGCCAGCAGCAAAGCGGGGACCGCGGCCCTCCACTTT
NA,NA,TRBV19,TRBJ1-1,18,CASSIHLGGLWRDTEAFF,TGTGCCAGTAGTATCCACCTGGGGGGATTGTGGAGGGACACTGAAGCTTTCTTT
NA,many,TRBV3-1,TRBJ2-3,15,CASSHIRAGTDTQYF,TGTGCCAGCAGCCATATCAGGGCTGGCACAGATACGCAGTATTTT
NA,few,TRBV20-1,TRBJ1-5,11,CSGGGGGGQHF,TGCAGTGGCGGGGGGGGAGGAGGCCAGCATTTT
NA,NA,TRBV15,TRBJ2-2,14,CATKGGQHTGELFF,TGTGCCACCAAGGGGGGACAGCACACCGGGGAGCTGTTTTTT
TRBD2,few,TRBV7-6,TRBJ2-3,14,CASSSQLAGAEQYF,TGTGCCAGCAGCTCCCAACTAGCGGGAGCAGAGCAGTATTTT
NA,few,TRBV27,TRBJ2-7,16,CASSRDLGDWDYEQYF,TGTGCCAGCAGTAGGGACTTGGGAGATTGGGACTACGAGCAGTACTTC
TRBD1,NA,TRBV9,TRBJ2-2,14,CASSGTGYSGELFF,TGTGCCAGCAGCGGGACAGGGTACTCGGGGGAGCTGTTTTTT
NA,NA,TRBV4-2,TRBJ2-7,14,CASSPVRAPGEQYF,TGTGCCAGCAGCCCGGTTAGGGCCCCGGGGGAGCAGTACTTC
NA,NA,TRBV5-1,TRBJ2-1,12,CASSSAGQEQFF,TGCGCCAGCAGCTCAGCCGGACAGGAGCAGTTCTTC
NA,NA,TRBV7-6,TRBJ1-1,12,CASSSDGEEAFF,TGTGCCAGCAGCTCGGACGGGGAAGAAGCTTTCTTT
NA,NA,TRBV12-3/TRBV12-4,TRBJ2-7,16,CASSRWTRDPPYEQYF,TGTGCCAGCAGTCGATGGACAAGGGATCCCCCCTACGAGCAGTACTTC
TRBD2,NA,TRBV29-1,TRBJ2-1,13,CSVGLAGEWEQFF,TGCAGCGTGGGACTAGCGGGAGAGTGGGAGCAGTTCTTC
TRBD1,NA,TRBV19,TRBJ2-3,18,CASTTGGWRGLSTDTQYF,TGTGCCAGTACTACAGGGGGCTGGCGGGGCCTAAGCACAGATACGCAGTATTTT
NA,NA,TRBV15,TRBJ2-1,16,CATSRETPRSYNEQFF,TGTGCCACCAGCAGAGAGACCCCTCGCTCCTACAATGAGCAGTTCTTC
NA,NA,TRBV18,TRBJ2-1,12,CASSPPLAEQFF,TGTGCCAGCTCACCACCCCTAGCGGAGCAGTTCTTC
TRBD2,NA,TRBV6-2/TRBV6-3,TRBJ2-3,13,CASSASGRYTQYF,TGTGCCAGCTCGGCTAGCGGGAGGTATACGCAGTATTTT
NA,many,TRBV7-7,TRBJ2-5,15,CASSFSATRGETQYF,TGTGCTAGCAGCTTCAGTGCGACTAGAGGAGAGACCCAGTACTTC
NA,few,TRBV24-1,TRBJ2-1,15,CATSDRSAAYNEQFF,TGTGCCACCAGTGACCGCTCGGCCGCCTACAATGAGCAGTTCTTC
TRBD1,NA,TRBV29-1,TRBJ1-2,14,CSPRGLTGLYGYTF,TGCAGCCCGAGGGGGCTGACTGGGCTCTATGGCTACACCTTC
NA,few,TRBV11-3,TRBJ2-7,11,CASSELHEQYF,TGTGCCAGCAGTGAACTCCACGAGCAGTACTTC
NA,NA,TRBV3-1,TRBJ2-7,14,CASSYLGTLSEQYF,TGTGCCAGCAGCTATCTCGGGACCCTCAGCGAGCAGTACTTC
TRBD2,NA,TRBV5-6,TRBJ2-7,15,CASSWGTSVSYEQYF,TGTGCCAGCAGCTGGGGGACTAGCGTTTCCTACGAGCAGTACTTC
NA,NA,TRBV5-1,TRBJ1-6,20,CASSLGLYRAVGSYNSPLHF,TGCGCCAGCAGCTTGGGACTGTACAGGGCGGTAGGCTCCTATAATTCACCCCTCCACTTT
NA,NA,TRBV7-9,TRBJ2-3,16,CASSLDSGVSTDTQYF,TGTGCCAGCAGCTTAGACAGCGGAGTTAGCACAGATACGCAGTATTTT
NA,once,TRBV12-3/TRBV12-4,TRBJ1-2,13,CASSPPIHYGYTF,TGTGCCAGCAGTCCTCCGATTCACTATGGCTACACCTTC
NA,NA,TRBV27,TRBJ1-1,15,CASSPARDGFSEAFF,TGTGCCAGCAGTCCAGCAAGGGACGGGTTCTCTGAAGCTTTCTTT
TRBD1,few,TRBV19,TRBJ1-1,16,CASSPVRDRAVTEAFF,TGTGCCAGTAGTCCCGTCCGGGACAGAGCCGTCACTGAAGCTTTCTTT